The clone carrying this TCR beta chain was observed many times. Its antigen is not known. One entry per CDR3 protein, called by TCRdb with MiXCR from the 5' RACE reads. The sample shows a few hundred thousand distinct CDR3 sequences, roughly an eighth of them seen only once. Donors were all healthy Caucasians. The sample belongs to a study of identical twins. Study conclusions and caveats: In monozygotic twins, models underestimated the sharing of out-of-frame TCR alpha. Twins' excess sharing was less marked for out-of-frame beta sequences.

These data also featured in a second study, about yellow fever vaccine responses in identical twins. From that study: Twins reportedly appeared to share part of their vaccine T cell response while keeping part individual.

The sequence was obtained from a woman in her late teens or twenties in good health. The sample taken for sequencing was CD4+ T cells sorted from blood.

CDR3 sequence: CASTKRGLAGELPYNEQFF. The CDR3 nucleotides read TGTGCCAGCACTAAAAGGGGACTAGCGGGAGAATTGCCCTACAATGAGCAGTTCTTC. The chain is built from TRBV21-1 and TRBJ2-1; the D call of TRBD2 is as the table states it, not checked on the DNA. TRBV21-1 constitutes a pseudogene. This CDR3 contains 19 residues.